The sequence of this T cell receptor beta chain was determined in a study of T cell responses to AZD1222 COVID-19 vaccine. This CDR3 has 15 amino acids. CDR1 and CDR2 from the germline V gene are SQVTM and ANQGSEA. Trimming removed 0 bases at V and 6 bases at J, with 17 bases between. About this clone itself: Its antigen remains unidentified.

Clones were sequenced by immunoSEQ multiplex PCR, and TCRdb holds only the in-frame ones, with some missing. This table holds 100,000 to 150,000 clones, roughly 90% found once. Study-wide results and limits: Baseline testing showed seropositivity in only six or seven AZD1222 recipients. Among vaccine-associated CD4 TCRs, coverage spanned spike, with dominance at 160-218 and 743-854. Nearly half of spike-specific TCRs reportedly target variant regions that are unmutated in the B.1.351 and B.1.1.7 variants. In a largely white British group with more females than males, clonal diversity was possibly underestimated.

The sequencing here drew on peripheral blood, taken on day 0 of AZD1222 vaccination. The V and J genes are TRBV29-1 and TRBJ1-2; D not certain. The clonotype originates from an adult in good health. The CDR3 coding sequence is TGCAGCGTTGAAGACCGATATGACCTACGGCATGGCTACACCTTC. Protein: CSVEDRYDLRHGYTF.